Shown below are 15 T cell receptor beta chains from a single sample sequenced in a study of a mutant IDH1 vaccine in newly diagnosed glioma. Produced via immunoSEQ multiplex PCR; TCRdb's table is partial and in-frame only. This table has tens of thousands of clones, about 80% appearing once. Time point reported: week 11, during vaccination. Mutant IDH1 20-mer peptide, at 300 ug, made up each vaccine dose, with topical imiquimod. No antigens are known for them. The source material was PBMCs, sampled from a glioma patient whose treatment included an IDH1 peptide vaccine. These receptors came from a man aged 45-65 years with glioma.

The chain uses TRBV1 and TRBJ2-5; the table's TRBD2 call for D was not verified on the DNA. TRBV1 is a pseudogene. The CDR3 runs to 15 residues. In DNA, the CDR3 is TGCACCAGCAGAAAAGCGGGGGGGCCTTGGGAGACCCAGTACTTC. This sequence encodes CTSRKAGGPWETQYF.

The chain combines TRBV10-3 with TRBJ2-2; D remains ambiguous. The CDR3 totals 15 residues. From germline, CDR1 is ENHRY and CDR2 SYGVKD. V was pared by 7 bases and J by 0 bases, with 12 bases between. CDR3 DNA sequence: TGTGCCATCAAGAGTGGGCTTACGAACACCGGGGAGCTGTTTTTT. Protein sequence: CAIKSGLTNTGELFF.

This chain links TRBV7-8 with TRBJ2-5; D unclear. This CDR3 comprises 17 residues. The V gene lost 2 bases and the J gene lost 0 bases, with 16 bases spanning the gap. Germline CDR1 reads SGHVS; CDR2 reads FQNEAQ. The CDR3 region has the DNA TGTGCCAGCAGCTTATCCCCCCGGCCATCTAACCAAGAGACCCAGTACTTC. This encodes CASSLSPRPSNQETQYF.

This clone was counted between two and nine times. This chain connects TRBV5-1 to TRBJ1-1; no clear D. Germline V gene lookup returns CDR1 SGHRS and CDR2 YFSETQ. Trimming left V 0 bases short and J 4 bases short, with 10 bases between. The CDR3 covers 14 residues. CDR3 in amino acids: CASSLGRYSTEAFF. In nucleotides, the CDR3 is TGCGCCAGCAGCTTGGGCAGGTACAGCACTGAAGCTTTCTTT.

This chain connects TRBV5-1 to TRBJ1-3; no clear D gene. The CDR3 is made up of 13 amino acids. Germline V lookup: CDR1 SGHRS, CDR2 YFSETQ. Trimming pared 1 base from V and 3 bases from J, leaving 5 bases between. The CDR3 reads CASSLPGGNTIYF. The DNA of the CDR3 is TGCGCCAGCAGCTTGCCGGGTGGAAACACCATATATTTT.

The chain links TRBV19 to TRBJ2-2; D is uncertain. V lost 5 bases and J 0 bases, leaving 7 bases between the germline ends. CDR1 and CDR2 from the germline V gene are LNHDA and SQIVND (reference sequence). The CDR3 has 14 amino acids. The CDR3 loop is CASSWASNTGELFF. The DNA for the CDR3 is TGTGCCAGTAGTTGGGCATCGAACACCGGGGAGCTGTTTTTT. Full variable domain (missing parts from reference TRBV19 and TRBJ2-2): DGGITQSPKYLFRKEGQNVTLSCEQNLNHDAMYWYRQDPGQGLRLIYYSQIVNDFQKGDIAEGYSVSREKKESFPLTVTSAQKNPTAFYLCASSWASNTGELFFGEGSRLTVL.

V and J are TRBV15 and TRBJ2-6; D not resolved. Per germline, CDR1 LNHNV and CDR2 YYDKDF (reference sequence). CDR3 length equals 16 residues. Trimming left V 5 bases short and J 0 bases short, with 11 bases between. DNA of the CDR3: TGTGCCACCAGCGCCCATCCAAGCTCTGGGGCCAACGTCCTGACTTTC. It translates to CATSAHPSSGANVLTF. The full variable domain, rest sourced from reference TRBV15 and TRBJ2-6, is DAMVIQNPRYQVTQFGKPVTLSCSQTLNHNVMYWYQQKSSQAPKLLFHYYDKDFNNEADTPDNFQSRRPNTSFCFLDIRSPGLGDTAMYLCATSAHPSSGANVLTFGAGSRLTVL.

The chain uses TRBV7-3 and TRBJ1-1; D remains unclear. V was clipped by 4 bases and J by 2 bases, with 14 bases between them. Germline-derived CDR1 and CDR2 are SGHTA and FQGTGA. This CDR3 comprises 15 residues. CDR3 in amino acids: CASSSIATPNTEAFF. CDR3 sequence (DNA): TGTGCCAGCAGCTCGATCGCGACACCCAACACTGAAGCTTTCTTT. Looking up the rest from reference TRBV7-3 and TRBJ1-1 gives the full variable domain: GAGVSQTPSNKVTEKGKYVELRCDPISGHTALYWYRQSLGQGPEFLIYFQGTGAADDSGLPNDRFFAVRPEGSVSTLKIQRTERGDSAVYLCASSSIATPNTEAFFGQGTRLTVV.

V gene TRBV18 combines with J gene TRBJ1-5; D is ambiguous. Per germline, CDR1 KGHSH and CDR2 LQKENI. This CDR3 contains 15 residues. V gave up 5 bases and J gave up 0 bases, with 11 bases separating them. The CDR3 region is CASSEAGSSNQPQHF. The CDR3 DNA follows: TGTGCCAGCTCAGAAGCAGGATCTAGCAATCAGCCCCAGCATTTT.

In DNA form, the CDR3 reads TGTGCCAGTAGTACAGAAGCAGGGAGAGGGGCCAAAAACATTCAGTACTTC. Translated: CASSTEAGRGAKNIQYF. The chain combines TRBV19 with TRBJ2-4, with D perhaps matching TRBD1 or TRBD2 (5 bases each). CDR1 LNHDA and CDR2 SQIVND come from the germline V gene (reference sequence). The V gene lost 4 bases and the J gene lost 1 base, with 17 bases spanning the gap. The length of the CDR3 is 17 residues.

The chain recombines TRBV6-5 with TRBJ1-3; possible D gene TRBD1, 5 bases. The ends were cut back, 6 bases at V and 0 bases at J, with 12 bases in the middle. Germline CDR1 reads MNHEY; CDR2 reads SVGAGI. The CDR3 extends over 15 amino acids. The CDR3 here is CASRSGGDSGNTIYF. CDR3 nucleotide sequence: TGTGCCAGCAGATCGGGGGGAGACTCTGGAAACACCATATATTTT.

This chain connects TRBV11-2 to TRBJ1-1, with TRBD1 matching 7 bases. Per germline, CDR1 SGHAT and CDR2 FQNNGV. The CDR3 length is 13 residues. J gave up 2 bases and V 6 bases, and 3 bases lay outside the gene matches. Here the CDR3 reads CASRGQFNTEAFF. For the CDR3, the DNA is TGTGCCAGCAGGGGACAGTTCAACACTGAAGCTTTCTTT.

V gene TRBV25-1 combines with J gene TRBJ1-1; the D gene is possibly TRBD1 (5 bases). Per germline, CDR1 MGHDK and CDR2 SYGVNS. V lost 7 bases to trimming and J lost 5 bases, with 20 bases between them. The CDR3 loop spans 15 amino acids. CDR3 bases: TGTGCCAGCACACCTTCCTCGGGGGGGGGAACTGAAGCTTTCTTT. It translates to CASTPSSGGGTEAFF.

V gene TRBV15 combines with J gene TRBJ1-2, with TRBD1 as a possible D gene (6 bases). V was trimmed by 5 bases and J by 1 base, leaving 11 bases between them. The CDR3 consists of 14 residues. Germline loops: CDR1 LNHNV, CDR2 YYDKDF (reference sequence). CDR3 sequence reads: CATSYRDFNYGYTF. In DNA form, the CDR3 reads TGTGCCACCAGCTACAGGGATTTTAACTATGGCTACACCTTC.

V usage is TRBV2 and J usage is TRBJ2-1, with D possibly TRBD1 on 7 matching bases. The CDR3 spans 14 residues. In germline, CDR1 is SNHLY, CDR2 FYNNEI. Trimming cost V 8 bases and J 10 bases, with 21 bases left between them. This CDR3 reads CASEEGQGDKEQFF. In DNA, the CDR3 is TGTGCCAGCGAGGAGGGGCAGGGGGATAAGGAGCAGTTCTTC.